Listed here are 23 T cell receptor beta chains from one sample, sequenced in a study of glioma-infiltrating T cells. Amplification of TCR alpha and beta CDR3 regions from RNA used iRepertoire nested multiplex PCR. Each CDR3 protein gets one entry after TCRdb re-called the multiplex PCR reads with MiXCR. In the table there are around 44,000 distinct CDR3 sequences, under 25% of which are singletons. Sequencing was performed on glioma tissue, nonneoplastic brain tissue, or PBMCs (not recorded which). The receptors were gathered from a human donor with low-grade glioma or glioblastoma, undergoing nonglioma brain surgery, or in good health (not recorded which).

On this clonotype itself: A much larger clone sits a single nucleotide away, making a read error possible. This chain uses TRBV2 with TRBJ2-5; maybe TRBD1 (7 bases). The CDR3 has 15 amino acids. The V gene's germline CDR1 is SNHLY and CDR2 FYNNEI. In nucleotides, the CDR3 is TGTGCCAGCAGTGGGAGGGGGACAGATCAAGAGACCAAGTACTTC. Its protein product is CASSGRGTDQETKYF.

This clonotype was detected a few times. The rearrangement joins TRBV29-1 to TRBJ2-3, with D possibly matching TRBD2 (5 bases). Germline assignment: CDR1 SQVTM and CDR2 ANQGSEA. This CDR3 region has 13 residues. V was trimmed by 5 bases and J by 2 bases, leaving 11 bases between them. The CDR3 bases are TGCAGCGTTCGGGGAAGGGACACAGATACGCAGTATTTT. Translated: CSVRGRDTDTQYF.

This clonotype was recorded at least ten times. The chain recombines TRBV20-1 with TRBJ2-7, with TRBD2 matching over 12 bases. Germline V gene lookup returns CDR1 DFQATT and CDR2 SNEGSKA (reference sequence). The CDR3 loop spans 15 amino acids. V trimming: 5 bases; J trimming: 5 bases; junction bases outside the gene matches: 10. The CDR3 region is CSAAFQTSGSDEQYF. DNA for the CDR3: TGCAGTGCTGCCTTCCAGACTAGCGGGAGTGACGAGCAGTACTTC.

This clonotype was seen at least ten times. The chain is built from TRBV11-2 and TRBJ2-7; possible D gene TRBD2, 6 bases. The V gene lost 0 bases and the J gene lost 4 bases, with 13 bases spanning the gap. Germline assignment: CDR1 SGHAT and CDR2 FQNNGV. The CDR3 contains 15 residues. This CDR3 is CASSLDLEEGYEQYF. In nucleotides, the CDR3 is TGTGCCAGCAGCTTAGATTTGGAGGAGGGGTACGAGCAGTACTTC.

This clonotype was picked up many times. This sequence joins TRBV20-1 and TRBJ2-7, with 10 nucleotides matching TRBD1. V lost 6 bases to trimming and J lost 7 bases; unmatched junction nucleotides: 6. The CDR3 contains 12 residues. Germline V gene data show CDR1 as DFQATT and CDR2 as SNEGSKA (reference sequence). CDR3 nucleotide sequence: TGCAGTGCGTCCGACAGGGGGCTGGAGCAGTACTTC. This translates into CSASDRGLEQYF.

This clonotype is medium-sized in the sample. The J gene is TRBJ2-7, the V gene TRBV27; 7 nucleotides line up with TRBD2. The CDR3 length is 13 residues. The germline V gene encodes CDR1 MNHEY and CDR2 SMNVEV (reference sequence). V lost 5 bases to trimming and J lost 4 bases; unmatched junction nucleotides: 5. The CDR3 DNA reads as TGTGCCAGCAGTCCGCTGGGGGGGTACGAGCAGTACGTC. As protein: CASSPLGGYEQYV.

This clonotype was detected many times. This chain uses TRBV7-4 with TRBJ1-3, with D perhaps matching TRBD1 (5 bases). The V gene's germline CDR1 is SGHVT and CDR2 SQSDAQ. The CDR3 sequence is 14 residues long. The V and J ends lost 9 bases and 8 bases respectively, with 20 bases between them. The CDR3 nucleotides read TGTGCCAGGCCCTCCGGACCGCCGGGGGACACCATATATTTT. Protein sequence: CARPSGPPGDTIYF.

This clonotype was found many times. The chain uses TRBV7-8 and TRBJ2-1; no clear D gene. Germline lookup yields CDR1 SGHVS and CDR2 FQNEAQ. With 1 base removed from V and 4 bases from J, the gap between germline ends came to 11 bases. The CDR3 is made up of 15 amino acids. This CDR3 reads CASSLVQPNYNEQFF. CDR3 in DNA: TGTGCCAGCAGCTTAGTTCAGCCTAATTACAATGAGCAGTTCTTC.

About this clonotype: A much larger clone lies a single base off, so this may be a read error. The rearrangement joins TRBV12-3 or TRBV12-4 to TRBJ2-1; 8 nucleotides agree with TRBD2. The CDR3 consists of 15 residues. V dropped 5 bases and J dropped 3; count of bases not matched to a gene: 6. CDR3 bases: TGTGCCAGCAGTCCCATGGGGACTAGCTACAATGAGCAGTTCTTC. Its translation: CASSPMGTSYNEQFF.

On this clonotype: A much larger clone is a single base away; this may be a read error. The chain combines TRBV11-2 with TRBJ2-4; 7 bases line up with TRBD1. This CDR3 has 13 amino acids. The germline CDR1 and CDR2 sequences are SGHAT and FQNNGV. The CDR3 region is CGSSFRTGRLQYF. The CDR3 coding sequence is TGTGGCAGCAGCTTCAGGACAGGTCGCTTACAGTACTTC.

Only one count was recorded for this clonotype. The chain is built from TRBV2 and TRBJ1-1; tentative D call: TRBD1 (6 bases). V was pared by 8 bases and J by 3 bases, with 16 bases between. CDR3 length: 14 residues. Looked up from germline, CDR1 is SNHLY and CDR2 is FYNNEI. For the CDR3, the DNA is TGTGCCAGCGCAAACAGGGCTGAGGACACTGAAGCTTTCTTT. It translates to CASANRAEDTEAFF.

This clonotype was detected ten times or more. The chain links TRBV12-3 or TRBV12-4 to TRBJ2-3; 15 bases align to TRBD2. The J segment lost 2 bases and the V segment lost 4 bases, leaving 1 base of the junction unmatched. The CDR3 consists of 16 residues. This chain's CDR3 is CASSWTSGGATDTQYF. The CDR3 DNA reads as TGTGCCAGCAGTTGGACTAGCGGGGGGGCCACAGATACGCAGTATTTT.

This clonotype was recorded at least ten times. The chain is built from TRBV2 and TRBJ1-2; D is ambiguous. Germline CDR1 and CDR2: SNHLY and FYNNEI. With 4 bases removed from V and 8 bases from J, the gap between germline ends came to 11 bases. The CDR3 is 12 residues long. CDR3 DNA: TGTGCCAGCAGTGGGCCTGGAGAGGGCTACACCTTC. Translating it yields CASSGPGEGYTF.

The CDR3 nucleotides read TGTGCCAGCAGCCCAGGACAGTTTGCTAGGCAGTACGTC. Encoded protein: CASSPGQFARQYV. The rearrangement joins TRBV3-1 to TRBJ2-7; the D gene is possibly TRBD1 (6 bases). Germline CDR1 and CDR2: LGHDT and YNNKEL (reference sequence). The germline V and J ends were trimmed by 4 bases and 9 bases, with 16 bases remaining between them. This CDR3 comprises 13 residues.

The sample holds many counts of this clonotype. A read error may explain this, as a much larger clone is one base away. This chain connects TRBV6-1 to TRBJ2-7; no definite D call. In germline, CDR1 is MNHNS, CDR2 SASEGT. This CDR3 contains 13 residues. The CDR3 DNA is TGTGCCATCAGTGAGCCTGTTAGAGTCGAGCAGTACGTC. Amino acid sequence: CAISEPVRVEQYV.

This clonotype was seen repeatedly, ten times or more. The CDR3 protein is CASSVGEYNEQFF. Written as DNA, the CDR3 is TGTGCCAGCAGCGTAGGGGAGTATAATGAGCAGTTCTTC. The chain uses TRBV9 and TRBJ2-1; possibly TRBD2 for D (5 bases). The CDR3 spans 13 residues. V lost 0 bases to trimming and J lost 7 bases, with 8 bases between them. Germline CDR1 and CDR2: SGDLS and YYNGEE.

The V gene is TRBV29-1, the J gene TRBJ1-2; 7 nucleotides agree with TRBD1. CDR1 is SQVTM and CDR2 is ANQGSEA in the germline V gene. V shed 8 bases, J shed 6 bases, and the junction held 9 bases outside the gene matches. The CDR3 is made up of 12 amino acids. The CDR3 spells CSLGMDRNGYTF. CDR3 in DNA: TGCAGCTTGGGGATGGACAGGAATGGCTACACCTTC. The whole variable domain, filled in from reference TRBV29-1 and TRBJ1-2, reads SAVISQKPSRDICQRGTSLTIQCQVDSQVTMMFWYRQQPGQSLTLIATANQGSEATYESGFVIDKFPISRPNLTFSTLTVSNMSPEDSSIYLCSLGMDRNGYTFGSGTRLTVV.

This clonotype occurred many times. The chain recombines TRBV19 with TRBJ1-5, with D possibly being TRBD1 (5 bases). CDR3 length: 13 amino acids. Trimming cost V 5 bases and J 7 bases, with 12 bases left between them. In germline, CDR1 is LNHDA, CDR2 SQIVND (reference sequence). The CDR3 nucleotides are TGTGCCAGTAGTTTGGGGACGAGGCAGCCCCAGCATTTT. Amino acids: CASSLGTRQPQHF.

This clonotype was seen many times. The chain combines TRBV5-4 with TRBJ1-1; tentative D call: TRBD1 (6 bases). Germline CDR1 is SGHNT and CDR2 is YYREEE (reference sequence). V lost 4 bases, J lost 0 bases, and 7 bases lay in between. The CDR3 consists of 13 residues. DNA of the CDR3: TGTGCCAGCAGCGCAGGGGTGAACACTGAAGCTTTCTTT. The encoded protein is CASSAGVNTEAFF. The entire variable domain, with the rest obtained from reference TRBV5-4 and TRBJ1-1, is as follows: ETGVTQSPTHLIKTRGQQVTLRCSSQSGHNTVSWYQQALGQGPQFIFQYYREEENGRGNFPPRFSGLQFPNYSSELNVNALELDDSALYLCASSAGVNTEAFFGQGTRLTVV.

This clonotype was picked up many times. This chain links TRBV3-1 with TRBJ2-5; D remains ambiguous. This CDR3 has 11 amino acids. CDR1 and CDR2 (germline): LGHDT, YNNKEL (reference sequence). The V end was cut by 0 bases, the J end by 6 bases, with 2 bases between. The CDR3 protein is CASSQEKTQYF. CDR3 DNA: TGTGCCAGCAGCCAAGAGAAGACCCAGTACTTC.

This clonotype was seen at least ten times. This rearrangement joins TRBV20-1 to TRBJ2-1, with unresolved D. The CDR3 is 13 amino acids. Germline CDR1 reads DFQATT; CDR2 reads SNEGSKA (reference sequence). Trimming removed 5 bases at V and 5 bases at J, with 13 bases between. The DNA for the CDR3 is TGCAGTGCTCGAAGTCCGTATAACAATGAGCAGTTCTTC. Translating it yields CSARSPYNNEQFF.

In its sample, this clonotype was seen many times. This chain links TRBV20-1 with TRBJ2-5; D is possibly TRBD1 or TRBD2 (5 bases each). From germline, CDR1 is DFQATT and CDR2 SNEGSKA (reference sequence). This CDR3 is built from 13 residues. V was cut by 3 bases and J by 5 bases, with 13 bases left in between. Written as DNA, the CDR3 is TGCAGTGCTAGCCGGGGCTCGGGGGAGACCCAGTACTTC. This gives the protein CSASRGSGETQYF.

This clonotype has at least ten counts. V gene TRBV6-2 or TRBV6-3 combines with J gene TRBJ2-2; 7 bases align to TRBD1. Trimming removed 6 bases from V and 7 bases from J; junction bases left unmatched: 8. CDR1 is MNHEY and CDR2 is SVGEGT in the germline V gene. This CDR3 comprises 14 residues. The CDR3, as DNA: TGTGCCAGCAGCTCAGACAGGGCGAGCGGGGAGCTGTTTTTT. This gives the protein CASSSDRASGELFF.